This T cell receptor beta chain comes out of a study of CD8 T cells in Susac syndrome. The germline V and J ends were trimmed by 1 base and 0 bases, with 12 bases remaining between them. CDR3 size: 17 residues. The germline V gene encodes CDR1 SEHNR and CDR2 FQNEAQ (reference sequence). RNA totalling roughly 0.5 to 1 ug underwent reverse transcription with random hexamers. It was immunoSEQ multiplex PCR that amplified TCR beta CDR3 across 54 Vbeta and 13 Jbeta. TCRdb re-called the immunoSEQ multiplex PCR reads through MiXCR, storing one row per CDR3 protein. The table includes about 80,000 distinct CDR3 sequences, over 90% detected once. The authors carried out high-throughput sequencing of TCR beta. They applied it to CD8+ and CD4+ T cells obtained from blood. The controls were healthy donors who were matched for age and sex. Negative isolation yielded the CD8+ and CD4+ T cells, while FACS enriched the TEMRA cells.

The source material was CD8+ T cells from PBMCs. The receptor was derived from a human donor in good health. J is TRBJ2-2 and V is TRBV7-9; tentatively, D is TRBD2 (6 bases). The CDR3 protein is CASSLGLSGANTGELFF. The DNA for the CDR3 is TGTGCCAGCAGCTTAGGTCTTTCGGGGGCGAACACCGGGGAGCTGTTTTTT.